The following is a T cell receptor beta chain sequence with its context. Its antigen target is currently unknown. Qualities for individual bases were not recorded, and no much larger clone is one base off. This specimen belongs to a study of radiation and T cells in renal cell carcinoma (dated by TCRdb to the early 2020s). Regarding the research as a whole: In total, roughly 52 samples, comprising around 26 tumors and 27 peripheral blood samples, were subjected to TCR beta sequencing. In the 40 to 60 samples combined, several million unique CDR3 nucleotide sequences were found, encoding 2.5 million to 3 million unique CDR3 amino acid sequences.

General conclusions and limits of the study: Because only small tumor regions of around 1 g were available, intratumoral heterogeneity was not captured. Because the trial had a single-armed design, the trial could not examine how radiation dose or scheduling affected the TCR repertoire. Irradiated tumors showed higher TCR clonality than controls, with the top 100 clonotypes averaging around 54% of the repertoire versus about 40% in nephrectomy-only tumors. Irradiated tumors contained more dominant CDR3 motifs, and these motifs occupied a larger share of the repertoire than in control tumors.

Read against the paper, the sample's time point label means: tumor resected at nephrectomy. Sample treatment or condition, as interpreted from the label and publication: treatment-naive control, cytoreductive nephrectomy. For controls, tumors were taken from treatment-naive renal cell carcinoma patients who had cytoreductive nephrectomy with no radiation beforehand. Renal cell carcinoma with clear cell pathology was present in all patients. The control tumors sequenced for TCR were resected between about 2010 and 2014 from about a dozen males and a handful of females whose median age was 57 years (range roughly 35 to 90). Tumor processing involved mechanical dissociation, digestion with collagenase/hyaluronidase at 37 degrees C, handling in gentleMACS C tubes, and storage in liquid nitrogen. Genomic DNA for TCR sequencing was prepared using the QIAamp DNA Blood Mini Kit (Qiagen). The analyses included just those samples that passed every quality control check.

Following the manufacturer's recommendations, the immunoSEQ kit was used to generate TCR beta libraries from genomic DNA. For library preparation, a first multiplex PCR was performed with proprietary primers, followed by a second PCR in which unique barcodes were added, and bead cleanups were performed after each round. A positive control reaction and a negative control reaction, both provided in the kit, were run with every batch of samples. The final libraries underwent checking on an Agilent 4200 TapeStation D1000 ScreenTape, volumetric pooling, and quantification by qPCR. Sequencing was performed on an Illumina NextSeq500 with a MidOutput 150-cycle cartridge, and 156 Read1 and 15 Index1 cycles were run with kit custom primers. The pooled library was loaded at approximately 0.96 pM, and approximately 20% PhiX control was spiked in. Turning to the authors' computational methods: The vendor-processed data were analyzed in R, and a clonotype was defined as all T cells that share the same CDR3 nucleotide sequence. For clone abundance analyses, frequencies were normalized to the 10,000 most abundant clones per sample. Public T cell clones, which averaged fewer than five per sample, were removed prior to analysis. Dominant motifs were analyzed with ImmunoMap using the PAM10 matrix, a gap penalty of 30, and a homology threshold of 0.3, and motifs with a cumulative frequency of at least 0.01 were considered dominant. TCRdb retrieved this table from immuneACCESS and kept in-frame rearrangements only. Not all clones are present; in checked studies, unresolved V genes account for under half, and no reason is known for the remainder. The V and J calls and clone size were taken over from that table, and D and trimming were inferred from the DNA. Here the sample has around 23,000 clones; roughly half occur a single time. The top ten clonotypes cover roughly 20% of the sample.

The CDR3 measures 15 amino acids from cysteine to phenylalanine. Only CDR3 DNA is held: 45 bases, read in frame from base 1. Based on the germline V gene (reference sequence), the CDR1 and CDR2 sequences are SEHNR and FQNEAQ. The V and J ends are trimmed by 2 bases and 1 base, leaving 11 bases between them. The TCR was taken from a human donor with renal cell carcinoma. Sequenced here: tumor tissue, sampled from a patient whose treatment was nephrectomy without radiotherapy. Recombination connected TRBV7-9 to TRBJ1-1, with no confident D gene call. For the CDR3, the sequence is CASSLPLGQNTEAFF. The DNA sequence follows: TGTGCCAGCAGCTTACCCCTAGGGCAGAACACTGAAGCTTTCTTT. The full variable domain, completed from the reference TRBV7-9 and TRBJ1-1 proteins outside the CDR3, reads DTGVSQNPRHKITKRGQNVTFRCDPISEHNRLYWYRQTLGQGPEFLTYFQNEAQLEKSRLLSDRFSAERPKGSFSTLEIQRTEQGDSAMYLCASSLPLGQNTEAFFGQGTRLTVV.